The clone carrying this T cell receptor (beta chain) has just a few counts. These data are taken from a study of blood T cell repertoires in COVID-19. About the study: The cDNA or gDNA used as material had been derived from T cells, B-cell-depleted T cells, or PBMCs.

The CDR3 consists of 15 residues. After removal of 1 base from V and 5 bases from J, the junction contained 4 bases not matched to a gene. Germline V gives CDR1 LNHNV, CDR2 YYDKDF (reference sequence). The protocol was immunoSEQ multiplex PCR, while the TCRdb copy is restricted to in-frame clones and leaves out a portion. The repertoire holds fewer than 300,000 clones, with around 86% as singletons. This TCR came from a man in his forties or fifties with COVID-19, enrolled during active disease. The specimen sequenced was peripheral blood. The chain employs TRBV15 and TRBJ1-2, with 10 positions matching TRBD1. CDR3 residues: CATSRGQGARYGYTF. CDR3 bases: TGTGCCACCAGCAGAGGACAGGGGGCGAGGTATGGCTACACCTTC.